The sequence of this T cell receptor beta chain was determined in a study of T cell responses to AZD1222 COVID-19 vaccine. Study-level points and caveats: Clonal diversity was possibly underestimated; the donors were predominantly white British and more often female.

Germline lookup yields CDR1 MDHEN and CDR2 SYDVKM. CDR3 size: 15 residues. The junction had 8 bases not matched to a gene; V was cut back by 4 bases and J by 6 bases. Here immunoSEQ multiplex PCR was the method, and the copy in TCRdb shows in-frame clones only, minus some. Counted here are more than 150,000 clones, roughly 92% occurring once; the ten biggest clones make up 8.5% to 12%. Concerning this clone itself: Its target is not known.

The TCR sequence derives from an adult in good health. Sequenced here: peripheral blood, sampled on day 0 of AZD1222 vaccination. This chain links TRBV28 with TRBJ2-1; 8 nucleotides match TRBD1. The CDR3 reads CASSSYRQGTNEQFF. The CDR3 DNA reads TGTGCCAGCAGTTCCTACCGACAGGGGACCAATGAGCAGTTCTTC.